The source of this T cell receptor (beta chain) is a study of OX40 agonist ivuxolimab in advanced cancers. Describing the broader study: Ivuxolimab was an agonistic, fully human IgG2 monoclonal antibody directed against OX40 (CD134), a costimulatory receptor. Intravenous ivuxolimab was administered to patients every 2 weeks at six dose levels: 0.01, 0.1, 0.3, 1.5, 3 and 10 mg/kg. Among the approximately 50 dose-escalation patients, some 20 had hepatocellular carcinoma, roughly 15 melanoma, 9 renal cell carcinoma and 9 head and neck cancer. The dose-escalation cohort was about 87% male with a mean age of roughly 62 years, ranging from about 23 to 85. Patients were allowed to have had prior anti-PD-1, anti-PD-L1 or anti-CTLA-4 therapy, and less than 45% of the dose-escalation patients had previously received checkpoint inhibitors. Partial responses occurred in three dose-escalation patients, of whom one had hepatocellular carcinoma and two had cutaneous melanoma. The purpose of peripheral TCRbeta sequencing was to test whether ivuxolimab changed TCR sequence diversity and led to clonal T-cell expansion. The paper reports the monotherapy dose-escalation portion (N of about 56 patients) of the phase I ivuxolimab trial. Broader findings and caveats from the paper: Which antigens the clonally expanded peripheral T cells were specific for was not determined. After ivuxolimab, more expanded clones were found on average in CD8+ T cells than in CD4+ T cells. Low levels of normalized T-cell clonal expansion were also seen in some patients who did not respond. Clonal expansion of both CD4+ and CD8+ blood T cells was observed from baseline to week 6 at doses 0.1 to 3.0 mg/kg. In the 0.1-3.0 mg/kg groups, partial responders had among the lowest normalized peripheral clonal expansion, particularly in CD8+ T cells.

Patients with a history of autoimmune disease or receiving systemic immunosuppression were excluded from the trial. Peripheral blood for TCR sequencing was drawn from every dose cohort at baseline, at cycle 4 day 1 and at cycle 7 day 1. The samples were drawn from a first-in-human, open-label, multicenter phase I dose-escalation trial of ivuxolimab. Adults with locally advanced or metastatic head and neck squamous cell, hepatocellular, melanoma or renal cell carcinoma were enrolled in the trial. Before TCR sequencing, CD4+ T cells and CD8+ T cells from peripheral blood were sorted into separate populations. A word on this clone: Its cognate antigen has yet to be identified. Base qualities are not provided; no much larger clone lies one nucleotide away.

To sequence the TCRbeta CDR3 region, genomic DNA was isolated from the sorted cells. The immunoSEQ Assay was used to sequence the TCRbeta CDR3 regions. TCRdb stores this immuneACCESS table with in-frame sequences only. Part of the clones is absent; in the studies checked, under half of the shortfall reflects unresolved V genes, and no reason is known for the rest. For this sample there are roughly 60,000 clones; less than 85% appear just once. The top ten constitute over 3.5% of the sample. The receptor was derived from an adult with an advanced solid tumor such as melanoma, head and neck, liver or kidney cancer. Sequenced material: CD4+ or CD8+ T cells sorted from blood, taken in a trial of the OX40 agonist ivuxolimab.

The DNA sequence is as follows: TGTGCCAGCAGCCCCAGGGGGGCCTTCAGCTCTGGAAACACCATATATTTT. Its translation reads: CASSPRGAFSSGNTIYF. This receptor chain uses TRBV9 and TRBJ1-3; TRBD1 aligns with 7 central bases. The CDR3 sequence holds 17 residues, the cysteine and phenylalanine included. The DNA shown is the 51-base CDR3, in frame from base 1. Reading the germline V gene gives CDR1 SGDLS and CDR2 YYNGEE. From V the trimming removes 4 bases and from J it removes 0 bases, while the gene matches leave 10 bases of the junction unaccounted for.